The clone carrying this T cell receptor beta chain was recorded once. Its target is not known. Looked up from germline, CDR1 is SGHAT and CDR2 is FQNNGV. V dropped 6 bases and J dropped 4; count of bases not matched to a gene: 8. CDR3 size: 15 residues. The data were obtained in a study of T cells after yellow fever vaccination. General observations from the study: Weaker, the secondary response had a peak occurring faster, on day 5 versus 15. Detected again after the booster were most primary-vaccination clones, at nearly 97% CD4 and 88% CD8.

TCRdb reprocessed the 5' RACE reads with MiXCR, giving one entry per CDR3 protein. The sample lists 620,000 or so distinct CDR3 sequences; roughly a sixth were seen once. The TCR sequence derives from a man between 18 and 35 years old who received the YFV17D yellow fever vaccine. The sample consisted of PBMCs, taken 5 to 6 days after the first yellow fever vaccination. The chain has TRBV11-2 and TRBJ1-4; 7 bases map to TRBD1. The CDR3 spells CASSAQGGNNEKLFF. The CDR3 DNA is TGTGCCAGCAGTGCCCAGGGGGGGAATAATGAAAAACTGTTTTTT.